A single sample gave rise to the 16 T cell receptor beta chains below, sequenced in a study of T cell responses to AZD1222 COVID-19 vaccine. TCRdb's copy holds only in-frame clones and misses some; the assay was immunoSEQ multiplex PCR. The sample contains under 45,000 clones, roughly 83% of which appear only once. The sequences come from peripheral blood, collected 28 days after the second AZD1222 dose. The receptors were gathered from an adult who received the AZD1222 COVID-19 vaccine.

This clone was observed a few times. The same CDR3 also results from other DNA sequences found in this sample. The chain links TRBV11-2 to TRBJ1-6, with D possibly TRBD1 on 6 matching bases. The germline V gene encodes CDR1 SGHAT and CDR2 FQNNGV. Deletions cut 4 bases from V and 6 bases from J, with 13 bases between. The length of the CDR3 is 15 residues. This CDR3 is CASSSQGRGNSPLHF. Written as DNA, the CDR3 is TGTGCCAGCAGCTCGCAGGGGAGGGGTAATTCACCCCTCCACTTT.

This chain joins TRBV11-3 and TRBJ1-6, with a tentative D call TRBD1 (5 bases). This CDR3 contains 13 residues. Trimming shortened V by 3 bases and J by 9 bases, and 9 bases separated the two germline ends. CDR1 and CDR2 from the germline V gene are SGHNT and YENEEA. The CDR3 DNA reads TGTGCCAGCAGCTTGGGGGGTTTTTCACCCCTCCACTTT. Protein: CASSLGGFSPLHF.

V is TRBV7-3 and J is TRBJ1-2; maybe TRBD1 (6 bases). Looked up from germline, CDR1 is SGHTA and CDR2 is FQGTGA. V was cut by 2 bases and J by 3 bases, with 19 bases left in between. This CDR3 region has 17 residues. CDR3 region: CASSLGGKWSGDYGYTF. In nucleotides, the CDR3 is TGTGCCAGCAGCTTAGGGGGGAAATGGTCAGGGGACTATGGCTACACCTTC.

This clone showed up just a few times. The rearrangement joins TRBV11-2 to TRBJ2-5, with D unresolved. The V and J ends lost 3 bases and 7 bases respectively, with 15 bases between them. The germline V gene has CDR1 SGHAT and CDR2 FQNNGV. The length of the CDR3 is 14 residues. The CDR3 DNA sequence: TGTGCCAGCAGCTTTGAACGATTTGTAGGGACCCAGTACTTC. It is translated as CASSFERFVGTQYF.

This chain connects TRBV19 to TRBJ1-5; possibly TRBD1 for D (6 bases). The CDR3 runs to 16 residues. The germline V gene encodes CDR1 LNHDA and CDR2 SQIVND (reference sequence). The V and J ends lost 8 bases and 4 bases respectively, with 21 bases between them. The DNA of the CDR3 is TGTGCCAGTTCTAAACAGGGAATCGCAGGTAATCAGCCCCAGCATTTT. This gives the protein CASSKQGIAGNQPQHF. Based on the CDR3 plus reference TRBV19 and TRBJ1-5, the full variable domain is DGGITQSPKYLFRKEGQNVTLSCEQNLNHDAMYWYRQDPGQGLRLIYYSQIVNDFQKGDIAEGYSVSREKKESFPLTVTSAQKNPTAFYLCASSKQGIAGNQPQHFGDGTRLSIL.

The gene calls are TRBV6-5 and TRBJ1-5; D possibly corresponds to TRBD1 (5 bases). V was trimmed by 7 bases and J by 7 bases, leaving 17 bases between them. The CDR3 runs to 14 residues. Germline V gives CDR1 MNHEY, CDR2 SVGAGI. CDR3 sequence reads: CASNKGRVEQPQHF. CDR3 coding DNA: TGTGCCAGCAACAAGGGCAGGGTAGAGCAGCCCCAGCATTTT.

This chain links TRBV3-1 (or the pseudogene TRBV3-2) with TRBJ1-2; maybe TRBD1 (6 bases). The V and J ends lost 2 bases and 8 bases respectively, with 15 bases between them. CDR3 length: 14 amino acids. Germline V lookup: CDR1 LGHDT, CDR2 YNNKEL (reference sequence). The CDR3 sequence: CASSQQGKAEGYTF. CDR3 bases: TGTGCCAGCAGCCAACAGGGGAAAGCGGAAGGCTACACCTTC.

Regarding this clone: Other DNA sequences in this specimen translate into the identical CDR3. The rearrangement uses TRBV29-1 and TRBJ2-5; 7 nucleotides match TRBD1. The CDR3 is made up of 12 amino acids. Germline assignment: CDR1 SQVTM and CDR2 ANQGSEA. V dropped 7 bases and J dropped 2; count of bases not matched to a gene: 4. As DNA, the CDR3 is TGCAGCGGGGGACAGCCTCAAGAGACCCAGTACTTC. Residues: CSGGQPQETQYF.

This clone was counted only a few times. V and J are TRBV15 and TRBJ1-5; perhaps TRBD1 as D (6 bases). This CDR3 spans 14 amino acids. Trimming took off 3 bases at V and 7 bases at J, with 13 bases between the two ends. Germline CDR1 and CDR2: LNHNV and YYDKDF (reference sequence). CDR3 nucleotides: TGTGCCACCAGCAGGTTAACAGGGACCCAGCCCCAGCATTTT. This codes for CATSRLTGTQPQHF. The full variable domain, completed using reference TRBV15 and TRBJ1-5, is DAMVIQNPRYQVTQFGKPVTLSCSQTLNHNVMYWYQQKSSQAPKLLFHYYDKDFNNEADTPDNFQSRRPNTSFCFLDIRSPGLGDTAMYLCATSRLTGTQPQHFGDGTRLSIL.

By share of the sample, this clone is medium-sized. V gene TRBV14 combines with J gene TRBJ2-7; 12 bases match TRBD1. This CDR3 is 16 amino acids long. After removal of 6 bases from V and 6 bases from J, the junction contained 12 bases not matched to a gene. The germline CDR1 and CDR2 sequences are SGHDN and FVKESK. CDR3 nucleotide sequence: TGTGCCAGCAGTCCCCCCCCGGGACAGGGGGCTAGCGAGCAGTACTTC. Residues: CASSPPPGQGASEQYF. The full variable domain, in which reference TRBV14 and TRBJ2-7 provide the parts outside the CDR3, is EAGVTQFPSHSVIEKGQTVTLRCDPISGHDNLYWYRRVMGKEIKFLLHFVKESKQDESGMPNNRFLAERTGGTYSTLKVQPAELEDSGVYFCASSPPPGQGASEQYFGPGTRLTVT.

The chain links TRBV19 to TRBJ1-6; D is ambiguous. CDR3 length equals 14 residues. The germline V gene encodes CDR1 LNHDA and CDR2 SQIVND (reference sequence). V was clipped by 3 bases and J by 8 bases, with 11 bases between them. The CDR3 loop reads CASSIGGGDSPLHF. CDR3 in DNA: TGTGCCAGTAGTATCGGCGGCGGGGATTCACCCCTCCACTTT. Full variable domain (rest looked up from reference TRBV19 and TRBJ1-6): DGGITQSPKYLFRKEGQNVTLSCEQNLNHDAMYWYRQDPGQGLRLIYYSQIVNDFQKGDIAEGYSVSREKKESFPLTVTSAQKNPTAFYLCASSIGGGDSPLHFGNGTRLTVT.

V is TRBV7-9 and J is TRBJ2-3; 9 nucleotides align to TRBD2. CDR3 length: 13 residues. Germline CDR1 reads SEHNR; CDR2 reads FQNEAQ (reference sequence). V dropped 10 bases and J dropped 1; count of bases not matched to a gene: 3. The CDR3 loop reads CATGLAGTDTQYF. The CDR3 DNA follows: TGTGCCACGGGACTAGCTGGCACAGATACGCAGTATTTT. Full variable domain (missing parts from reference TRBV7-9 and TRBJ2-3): DTGVSQNPRHKITKRGQNVTFRCDPISEHNRLYWYRQTLGQGPEFLTYFQNEAQLEKSRLLSDRFSAERPKGSFSTLEIQRTEQGDSAMYLCATGLAGTDTQYFGPGTRLTVL.

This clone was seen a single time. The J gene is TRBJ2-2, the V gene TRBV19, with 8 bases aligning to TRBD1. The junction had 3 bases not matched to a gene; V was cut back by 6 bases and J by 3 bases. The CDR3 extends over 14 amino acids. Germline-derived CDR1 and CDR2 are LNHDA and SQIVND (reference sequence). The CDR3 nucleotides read TGTGCCAGTAGCAGGGGGCCGGACACCGGGGAGCTGTTTTTT. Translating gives CASSRGPDTGELFF.

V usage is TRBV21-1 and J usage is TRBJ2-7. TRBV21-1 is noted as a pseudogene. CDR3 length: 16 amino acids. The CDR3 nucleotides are TGTGCCAGCAGCGCACTAACCCCCGGGGGCCGGTACGAGCAGTACTTC. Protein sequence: CASSALTPGGRYEQYF.

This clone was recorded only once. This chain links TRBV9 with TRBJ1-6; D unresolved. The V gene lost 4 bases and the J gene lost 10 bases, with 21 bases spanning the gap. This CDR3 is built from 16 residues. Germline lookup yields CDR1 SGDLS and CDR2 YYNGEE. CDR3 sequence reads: CASSPKLGNRVSPLHF. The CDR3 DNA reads TGTGCCAGCAGCCCGAAACTGGGCAACCGTGTGTCACCCCTCCACTTT.

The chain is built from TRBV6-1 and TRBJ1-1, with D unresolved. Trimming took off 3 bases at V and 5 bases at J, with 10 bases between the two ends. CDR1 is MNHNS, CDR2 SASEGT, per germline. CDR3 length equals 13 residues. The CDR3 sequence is CASSDNLGTEAFF. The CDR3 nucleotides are TGTGCCAGCAGTGACAACCTGGGGACTGAAGCTTTCTTT.